Presented here are 13 T cell receptor beta chains from one specimen sequenced in a study of patients and donors after allogeneic stem cell transplantation. TCRdb reprocessed the RT-PCR reads with MiXCR, giving one entry per CDR3 protein. The sample includes roughly 1,500 distinct CDR3 sequences, about 7% seen only once; the top ten take roughly 17%. Sequencing was done on a sample of blood, either unsorted or a sorted T cell fraction (not recorded which). The receptors shown here come from a human donor who was either an allogeneic HSCT recipient or a stem cell or donor lymphocyte infusion donor (not recorded which). It is not recorded whose cells these are; they may come from a transplant donor.

This clonotype is judged large. The rearrangement uses TRBV5-5 and TRBJ2-5; perhaps TRBD1 as D (6 bases). CDR3 length equals 14 residues. CDR1 SGHKS and CDR2 YYEKEE come from the germline V gene (reference sequence). V was trimmed by 4 bases and J by 3 bases, leaving 13 bases between them. CDR3 nucleotides: TGTGCCAGCAGCACTATCCAGGGGAAAGAGACCCAGTACTTC. Translation: CASSTIQGKETQYF.

The chain recombines TRBV7-9 with TRBJ1-5, with a possible D match to TRBD1 (5 bases). Germline V gene lookup returns CDR1 SEHNR and CDR2 FQNEAQ (reference sequence). V dropped 1 base and J dropped 10 bases, with 11 bases sitting between them. This CDR3 spans 13 amino acids. CDR3 residues: CASSLDGASPQHF. CDR3 nucleotide sequence: TGTGCCAGCAGCTTAGACGGGGCGAGTCCCCAGCATTTT.

This clonotype counts as medium-sized. This chain links TRBV6-2 or TRBV6-3 with TRBJ2-2; 10 bases are a match to TRBD1. V lost 8 bases to trimming and J lost 4 bases; unmatched junction nucleotides: 4. Germline lookup yields CDR1 MNHEY and CDR2 SVGEGT. This CDR3 has 14 residues. The CDR3 region is CASLRTGGTGELFF. CDR3 nucleotide sequence: TGTGCCAGCCTTAGGACAGGGGGCACCGGGGAGCTGTTTTTT.

There are a few counts of this clonotype. This chain connects TRBV7-3 to TRBJ2-1, with a tentative D call TRBD1 (7 bases). The CDR3 has 15 residues. Germline assignment: CDR1 SGHTA and CDR2 FQGTGA. The germline V and J ends were trimmed by 4 bases and 7 bases, with 17 bases remaining between them. This CDR3 is CASSSTPQGRNEQFF. The CDR3 bases are TGTGCCAGCAGCTCAACCCCACAGGGGAGGAATGAGCAGTTCTTC.

This clonotype turned up a few times. The chain combines TRBV7-2 with TRBJ2-7; 11 bases agree with TRBD2. This CDR3 has 15 residues. Germline CDR1 and CDR2: SGHTA and FQGNSA. J gave up 3 bases and V 6 bases, and 7 bases lay outside the gene matches. CDR3 nucleotide sequence: TGTGCCAGCAGTAAACGACTAGCGGGAAGCTACGAGCAGTACTTC. It specifies CASSKRLAGSYEQYF.

By frequency in the sample, this clonotype is medium-sized. The rearrangement links TRBV18 to TRBJ2-7; D is unclear. Germline values: CDR1 KGHSH, CDR2 LQKENI. With 2 bases removed from V and 2 bases from J, the gap between germline ends came to 10 bases. The CDR3 spans 14 residues. The DNA of the CDR3 is TGTGCCAGCTCACCAGTGACCGCTGCCTACGAGCAGTACTTC. Translation gives CASSPVTAAYEQYF.

The chain uses TRBV12-3 or TRBV12-4 and TRBJ2-1, with D possibly matching TRBD2 (5 bases). The CDR3 is made up of 12 amino acids. Trimming left V 10 bases short and J 6 bases short, with 13 bases between. For the CDR3, the DNA is TGTGCCATCATGGTCGGGATCAATGAGCAGTTCTTC. It specifies CAIMVGINEQFF.

This clonotype turned up a few times. DNA for the CDR3: TGTGCCTGGAGGGCGAACACTGAAGCTTTCTTT. This sequence encodes CAWRANTEAFF. The chain uses TRBV30 and TRBJ1-1; unclear D gene. The CDR3 is 11 residues long. The V gene's germline CDR1 is GTSNPN and CDR2 SVGIG (reference sequence). The ends were cut back, 3 bases at V and 1 base at J, with 3 bases in the middle.

This clonotype is large within its sample. V and J are TRBV12-3 or TRBV12-4 and TRBJ2-5; 7 nucleotides align to TRBD1. Germline trimming cut 8 bases from V and 4 bases from J; bases unmatched to any gene: 13. CDR3 size: 15 residues. In DNA, the CDR3 is TGTGCCAGCTCGTATGGGGACAGTTTTATAGAGACCCAGTACTTC. It is translated as CASSYGDSFIETQYF.

This clonotype is labeled medium-sized. The rearrangement links TRBV7-9 to TRBJ2-2; no firm D call. CDR3 size: 15 residues. Trimming left V 5 bases short and J 2 bases short, with 12 bases between. Germline V gene lookup returns CDR1 SEHNR and CDR2 FQNEAQ (reference sequence). The CDR3 region has the DNA TGTGCCAGCAGCGTGAACCGGGCTAACACCGGGGAGCTGTTTTTT. This translates into CASSVNRANTGELFF.

This clonotype was found a few times. The chain uses TRBV5-1 and TRBJ2-1; D is unresolved. The CDR3 totals 13 residues. Germline loops: CDR1 SGHRS, CDR2 YFSETQ. The ends were cut back, 2 bases at V and 3 bases at J, with 6 bases in the middle. This chain's CDR3 is CASSFEVYNEQFF. The DNA of the CDR3 is TGCGCCAGCAGCTTTGAAGTCTACAATGAGCAGTTCTTC.

V usage is TRBV30 and J usage is TRBJ1-1; possibly TRBD1 for D (5 bases). CDR3 length equals 16 residues. Per the germline V gene, CDR1 is GTSNPN and CDR2 is SVGIG (reference sequence). Trimming pared 2 bases from V and 1 base from J, leaving 17 bases between. CDR3 nucleotides: TGTGCCTGGAGTCCCCGGGGGAAGGGCTCGAACACTGAAGCTTTCTTT. Amino acid sequence: CAWSPRGKGSNTEAFF.

By sample fraction, this clonotype is medium-sized (0.01 to 0.1%). CDR3 coding DNA: TGTGCCAGCAGCAGTAGCGGGAAAACAGATACGCAGTATTTT. This codes for CASSSSGKTDTQYF. This chain uses TRBV7-3 with TRBJ2-3; 8 positions match TRBD2. The V gene end was trimmed by 5 bases and the J gene end by 3 bases; junction bases not matched to a gene: 4. The CDR3 is made up of 14 amino acids. The V gene's germline CDR1 is SGHTA and CDR2 FQGTGA.